This T cell receptor beta chain was recorded in a study of shared clonotypes between healthy human individuals. Study context: Donor ages ranged 18 to 49 years: a couple of women, a few men. Each donor's CD4 naive and CD4 memory cells filled three plates apiece, CD8 naive two, and CD8 memory one.

The sorted-subset replicate PCRs were given around 0.2 ug DNA, which is approximately 30,000 T cell genomes. Repertoires were generated with immunoSEQ multiplex PCR, while TCRdb's copy carries only in-frame clones and drops some. Of millions of clones listed, about 93% are singletons. Positively selected for CCR7, the CD45RO-negative cells used as naive CD8 cells excluded terminally differentiated effector memory CD45RA+ cells. The source material was naive CD8+ T cells from PBMCs. This sequence originates from a man aged 18 to 29 in good health. Some clones in this sample may be carry-over from other donors' samples.

For the CDR3, the DNA is TGTGCCAGCAGCTTATACAGGGGGGGCGGTGAAGCTTTCTTT. The encoded protein is CASSLYRGGGEAFF. The rearrangement links TRBV5-4 to TRBJ1-1; 8 nucleotides align to TRBD1. Losses at the gene ends were 2 bases for V and 7 bases for J; bases not matched to a gene: 7. The germline gives CDR1 SGHNT, CDR2 YYREEE (reference sequence). The length of the CDR3 is 14 residues.